Each of the 10 T cell receptor beta chains below was sequenced from the same sample in a study of shared clonotypes between healthy human individuals. The repertoire was sequenced with immunoSEQ multiplex PCR; TCRdb's copy has only in-frame clones and lacks some. The sample yields 850,000 to 1,200,000 clones, around 76% seen once. The specimen was memory CD4+ T cells sorted from blood. Subset: CD45RA-negative fraction. These TCRs come from a man aged 18 to 35 in good health.

This clone has more than one count but fewer than ten. This sequence joins TRBV7-2 and TRBJ1-2; TRBD1 might be the D (6 bases). Trimming took 5 bases from V and 3 from J, leaving 10 bases between them. Germline CDR1 and CDR2: SGHTA and FQGNSA. CDR3 size: 13 residues. CDR3 region: CASSQGGDYGYTF. The DNA for the CDR3 is TGTGCCAGCAGCCAAGGGGGGGACTATGGCTACACCTTC. Full variable domain (rest looked up from reference TRBV7-2 and TRBJ1-2): GAGVSQSPSNKVTEKGKDVELRCDPISGHTALYWYRQSLGQGLEFLIYFQGNSAPDKSGLPSDRFSAERTGGSVSTLTIQRTQQEDSAVYLCASSQGGDYGYTFGSGTRLTVV.

The chain has TRBV6-1 and TRBJ1-4; D is undetermined. This CDR3 has 17 residues. CDR1 and CDR2 from the germline V gene are MNHNS and SASEGT. V shed 2 bases and J shed 2 bases, with 15 bases lying between them. The CDR3 spells CASSEPYSLGTNEKLFF. The CDR3, as DNA: TGTGCCAGCAGTGAACCCTACAGCCTCGGCACTAATGAAAAACTGTTTTTT.

The chain uses TRBV6-1 and TRBJ1-3; TRBD1 aligns across 9 bases. The junction had 3 bases not matched to a gene; V was cut back by 4 bases and J by 2 bases. The germline gives CDR1 MNHNS, CDR2 SASEGT. This CDR3 is built from 15 residues. The CDR3 nucleotides read TGTGCCAGCAGTGGACAGGGGGTAGCTGGAAACACCATATATTTT. Protein sequence: CASSGQGVAGNTIYF.

This chain links TRBV10-3 with TRBJ2-3; 7 positions match TRBD1. The V gene end was trimmed by 9 bases and the J gene end by 0 bases; junction bases not matched to a gene: 3. The CDR3 extends over 13 amino acids. Germline CDR1 is ENHRY and CDR2 is SYGVKD. The CDR3 here is CAIGQVSTDTQYF. CDR3 in DNA: TGTGCCATTGGACAGGTTAGCACAGATACGCAGTATTTT.

This rearrangement joins TRBV18 to TRBJ2-7; possibly TRBD1 or TRBD2 for D (5 bases each). V dropped 4 bases and J dropped 2 bases, with 15 bases sitting between them. The CDR3 is made up of 15 amino acids. Germline CDR1 KGHSH, CDR2 LQKENI. DNA of the CDR3: TGTGCCAGCTCACGGGGTGGGGGATCGGCCTACGAGCAGTACTTC. It codes for CASSRGGGSAYEQYF.

The chain recombines TRBV18 with TRBJ1-3, with D unclear. Germline CDR1 KGHSH, CDR2 LQKENI. CDR3 length: 14 amino acids. V was shortened by 4 bases and J by 0 bases, with 7 bases between the two germline ends. The CDR3 sequence: CASSQTDSGNTIYF. Here the CDR3 DNA reads TGTGCCAGCTCACAAACAGACTCTGGAAACACCATATATTTT.

The genes are TRBV18 and TRBJ1-5, with unresolved D. The CDR3 runs 14 residues. V gave up 2 bases and J gave up 1 base, with 6 bases separating them. The V gene's germline CDR1 is KGHSH and CDR2 LQKENI. The CDR3 region has the DNA TGTGCCAGCTCACCAACACGAAGCAATCAGCCCCAGCATTTT. It is translated as CASSPTRSNQPQHF.

This clone has only a few counts. The CDR3 sequence: CASSPDRVKPYTF. CDR3 sequence (DNA): TGTGCCAGCAGCCCGGACAGGGTAAAACCCTACACCTTC. The rearrangement uses TRBV7-2 and TRBJ1-2, with 8 bases fitting TRBD1. CDR1 and CDR2 from the germline V gene are SGHTA and FQGNSA. The CDR3 runs to 13 residues. Losses at the gene ends were 5 bases for V and 10 bases for J; bases not matched to a gene: 9.

The J gene is TRBJ2-3, the V gene TRBV10-2; 8 bases map to TRBD2. The ends lost 2 bases at V and 2 bases at J; junction bases unmatched: 6. The CDR3 totals 16 residues. From germline, CDR1 is WSHSY and CDR2 SAAADI. CDR3 nucleotide sequence: TGCGCCAGCAGTGAGCCGCGGGGGGCCTACACAGATACGCAGTATTTT. Translation gives CASSEPRGAYTDTQYF.

V usage is TRBV30 and J usage is TRBJ2-7; D call uncertain. Trimming shortened V by 1 base and J by 8 bases, and 15 bases separated the two germline ends. The CDR3 extends over 13 amino acids. Looked up from germline, CDR1 is GTSNPN and CDR2 is SVGIG (reference sequence). For the CDR3, the DNA is TGTGCCTGGAGTGGGAGCTACCCCATCCAGCAGTACTTC. Protein: CAWSGSYPIQQYF.